This TCR beta chain was documented in a study of CD8 T cells in ankylosing spondylitis. 5'-RACE, quantitative and with molecular barcodes, yielded the TCR beta libraries. TCRdb reanalysed the 5' RACE reads using MiXCR and keeps one entry per CDR3 protein. Of around 39,000 distinct CDR3 sequences in the sample, approximately 9.9% were seen once. Specimen: synovial fluid, either unsorted or a sorted T cell fraction (not recorded which). This receptor was identified in a male donor with ankylosing spondylitis.

The CDR3, as DNA: TGTGCCAGCAGCTTTCCAGAGGGACTGATCACCGGGGAGCTGTTTTTT. It is translated as CASSFPEGLITGELFF. V usage is TRBV7-9 and J usage is TRBJ2-2, with a possible D match to TRBD2 (6 bases). V dropped 3 bases and J dropped 4 bases, with 15 bases sitting between them. From germline, CDR1 is SEHNR and CDR2 FQNEAQ (reference sequence). There are 16 residues in the CDR3.